The T cell receptor (beta chain) under discussion was sequenced for a study of T-cell memory formation after mild COVID-19. Study as a whole: The study found TCR clusters largely donor specific.

Study results and caveats: Pre-infection memory showed some responding clones, and this suggested that cross-reactive memory joined. The study found contracting CD4+ clones mainly in CM and EM and contracting CD8+ clones in EMRA.

Using constant-segment primers, 5'RACE produced TCR alpha and TCR beta cDNA libraries carrying sample barcodes and UMIs. TCRdb analysed the 5' RACE reads with MiXCR anew, one entry per CDR3 protein. The sample yields about 110,000 distinct CDR3 sequences, 15% to 20% seen once. As for this clonotype: What it binds is not known.

Per the germline V gene, CDR1 is LGHDT and CDR2 is YNNKEL (reference sequence). This CDR3 is built from 15 residues. V trimming: 0 bases; J trimming: 9 bases; junction bases outside the gene matches: 7. What was sequenced was PBMCs or a T cell subset sorted from them (not recorded which). The chain combines TRBV3-1 with TRBJ2-5, with 10 bases that match TRBD2. This receptor was obtained from a man between 18 and 29 years old who had mild COVID-19 (a few samples of this study predate the infection). Cell type and time point are not known. This CDR3 is CASSQEASGGRAQYF. The CDR3 DNA sequence: TGTGCCAGCAGCCAAGAAGCTAGCGGGGGCCGGGCCCAGTACTTC.